This T cell receptor beta chain was retrieved from a study of CD8+CD57+ T cells in acquired aplastic anemia. Study-wide context: Sorted CD4+ and CD8+ cells yielded DNA averaging around 3.2 ug.

Study-level points and caveats: Comparison of patients with controls identified 25 to 30 shared CD8+ CDR3 sequences.

Whoever was chosen for sequencing had shown CD8+CD57+ cell expansion by flow cytometry. The enrolled patients all had severe acquired aplastic anemia. Turning to this clonotype: What it binds is unknown.

The template used for profiling TCR beta VDJ and CDR3 was genomic DNA. Each CDR3 protein gets one entry after TCRdb re-called the reads with MiXCR. The sample contains 95,000 to 150,000 distinct CDR3 sequences, 50% to 70% of which appear only once. V lost 6 bases and J lost 3; bases outside the gene matches: 7. The CDR3 spans 14 residues. The chain links TRBV12-3 or TRBV12-4 to TRBJ2-5, with 7 positions matching TRBD1. The sequence was collected from a human donor with aplastic anemia. Sequenced material: sorted CD4+, CD8+, or CD8+CD57+ T cells (not recorded which) from PBMCs. CDR3 nucleotides: TGTGCCAGCAGATCCAGACAGGGCAAAGAGACCCAGTACTTC. Amino acids: CASRSRQGKETQYF.